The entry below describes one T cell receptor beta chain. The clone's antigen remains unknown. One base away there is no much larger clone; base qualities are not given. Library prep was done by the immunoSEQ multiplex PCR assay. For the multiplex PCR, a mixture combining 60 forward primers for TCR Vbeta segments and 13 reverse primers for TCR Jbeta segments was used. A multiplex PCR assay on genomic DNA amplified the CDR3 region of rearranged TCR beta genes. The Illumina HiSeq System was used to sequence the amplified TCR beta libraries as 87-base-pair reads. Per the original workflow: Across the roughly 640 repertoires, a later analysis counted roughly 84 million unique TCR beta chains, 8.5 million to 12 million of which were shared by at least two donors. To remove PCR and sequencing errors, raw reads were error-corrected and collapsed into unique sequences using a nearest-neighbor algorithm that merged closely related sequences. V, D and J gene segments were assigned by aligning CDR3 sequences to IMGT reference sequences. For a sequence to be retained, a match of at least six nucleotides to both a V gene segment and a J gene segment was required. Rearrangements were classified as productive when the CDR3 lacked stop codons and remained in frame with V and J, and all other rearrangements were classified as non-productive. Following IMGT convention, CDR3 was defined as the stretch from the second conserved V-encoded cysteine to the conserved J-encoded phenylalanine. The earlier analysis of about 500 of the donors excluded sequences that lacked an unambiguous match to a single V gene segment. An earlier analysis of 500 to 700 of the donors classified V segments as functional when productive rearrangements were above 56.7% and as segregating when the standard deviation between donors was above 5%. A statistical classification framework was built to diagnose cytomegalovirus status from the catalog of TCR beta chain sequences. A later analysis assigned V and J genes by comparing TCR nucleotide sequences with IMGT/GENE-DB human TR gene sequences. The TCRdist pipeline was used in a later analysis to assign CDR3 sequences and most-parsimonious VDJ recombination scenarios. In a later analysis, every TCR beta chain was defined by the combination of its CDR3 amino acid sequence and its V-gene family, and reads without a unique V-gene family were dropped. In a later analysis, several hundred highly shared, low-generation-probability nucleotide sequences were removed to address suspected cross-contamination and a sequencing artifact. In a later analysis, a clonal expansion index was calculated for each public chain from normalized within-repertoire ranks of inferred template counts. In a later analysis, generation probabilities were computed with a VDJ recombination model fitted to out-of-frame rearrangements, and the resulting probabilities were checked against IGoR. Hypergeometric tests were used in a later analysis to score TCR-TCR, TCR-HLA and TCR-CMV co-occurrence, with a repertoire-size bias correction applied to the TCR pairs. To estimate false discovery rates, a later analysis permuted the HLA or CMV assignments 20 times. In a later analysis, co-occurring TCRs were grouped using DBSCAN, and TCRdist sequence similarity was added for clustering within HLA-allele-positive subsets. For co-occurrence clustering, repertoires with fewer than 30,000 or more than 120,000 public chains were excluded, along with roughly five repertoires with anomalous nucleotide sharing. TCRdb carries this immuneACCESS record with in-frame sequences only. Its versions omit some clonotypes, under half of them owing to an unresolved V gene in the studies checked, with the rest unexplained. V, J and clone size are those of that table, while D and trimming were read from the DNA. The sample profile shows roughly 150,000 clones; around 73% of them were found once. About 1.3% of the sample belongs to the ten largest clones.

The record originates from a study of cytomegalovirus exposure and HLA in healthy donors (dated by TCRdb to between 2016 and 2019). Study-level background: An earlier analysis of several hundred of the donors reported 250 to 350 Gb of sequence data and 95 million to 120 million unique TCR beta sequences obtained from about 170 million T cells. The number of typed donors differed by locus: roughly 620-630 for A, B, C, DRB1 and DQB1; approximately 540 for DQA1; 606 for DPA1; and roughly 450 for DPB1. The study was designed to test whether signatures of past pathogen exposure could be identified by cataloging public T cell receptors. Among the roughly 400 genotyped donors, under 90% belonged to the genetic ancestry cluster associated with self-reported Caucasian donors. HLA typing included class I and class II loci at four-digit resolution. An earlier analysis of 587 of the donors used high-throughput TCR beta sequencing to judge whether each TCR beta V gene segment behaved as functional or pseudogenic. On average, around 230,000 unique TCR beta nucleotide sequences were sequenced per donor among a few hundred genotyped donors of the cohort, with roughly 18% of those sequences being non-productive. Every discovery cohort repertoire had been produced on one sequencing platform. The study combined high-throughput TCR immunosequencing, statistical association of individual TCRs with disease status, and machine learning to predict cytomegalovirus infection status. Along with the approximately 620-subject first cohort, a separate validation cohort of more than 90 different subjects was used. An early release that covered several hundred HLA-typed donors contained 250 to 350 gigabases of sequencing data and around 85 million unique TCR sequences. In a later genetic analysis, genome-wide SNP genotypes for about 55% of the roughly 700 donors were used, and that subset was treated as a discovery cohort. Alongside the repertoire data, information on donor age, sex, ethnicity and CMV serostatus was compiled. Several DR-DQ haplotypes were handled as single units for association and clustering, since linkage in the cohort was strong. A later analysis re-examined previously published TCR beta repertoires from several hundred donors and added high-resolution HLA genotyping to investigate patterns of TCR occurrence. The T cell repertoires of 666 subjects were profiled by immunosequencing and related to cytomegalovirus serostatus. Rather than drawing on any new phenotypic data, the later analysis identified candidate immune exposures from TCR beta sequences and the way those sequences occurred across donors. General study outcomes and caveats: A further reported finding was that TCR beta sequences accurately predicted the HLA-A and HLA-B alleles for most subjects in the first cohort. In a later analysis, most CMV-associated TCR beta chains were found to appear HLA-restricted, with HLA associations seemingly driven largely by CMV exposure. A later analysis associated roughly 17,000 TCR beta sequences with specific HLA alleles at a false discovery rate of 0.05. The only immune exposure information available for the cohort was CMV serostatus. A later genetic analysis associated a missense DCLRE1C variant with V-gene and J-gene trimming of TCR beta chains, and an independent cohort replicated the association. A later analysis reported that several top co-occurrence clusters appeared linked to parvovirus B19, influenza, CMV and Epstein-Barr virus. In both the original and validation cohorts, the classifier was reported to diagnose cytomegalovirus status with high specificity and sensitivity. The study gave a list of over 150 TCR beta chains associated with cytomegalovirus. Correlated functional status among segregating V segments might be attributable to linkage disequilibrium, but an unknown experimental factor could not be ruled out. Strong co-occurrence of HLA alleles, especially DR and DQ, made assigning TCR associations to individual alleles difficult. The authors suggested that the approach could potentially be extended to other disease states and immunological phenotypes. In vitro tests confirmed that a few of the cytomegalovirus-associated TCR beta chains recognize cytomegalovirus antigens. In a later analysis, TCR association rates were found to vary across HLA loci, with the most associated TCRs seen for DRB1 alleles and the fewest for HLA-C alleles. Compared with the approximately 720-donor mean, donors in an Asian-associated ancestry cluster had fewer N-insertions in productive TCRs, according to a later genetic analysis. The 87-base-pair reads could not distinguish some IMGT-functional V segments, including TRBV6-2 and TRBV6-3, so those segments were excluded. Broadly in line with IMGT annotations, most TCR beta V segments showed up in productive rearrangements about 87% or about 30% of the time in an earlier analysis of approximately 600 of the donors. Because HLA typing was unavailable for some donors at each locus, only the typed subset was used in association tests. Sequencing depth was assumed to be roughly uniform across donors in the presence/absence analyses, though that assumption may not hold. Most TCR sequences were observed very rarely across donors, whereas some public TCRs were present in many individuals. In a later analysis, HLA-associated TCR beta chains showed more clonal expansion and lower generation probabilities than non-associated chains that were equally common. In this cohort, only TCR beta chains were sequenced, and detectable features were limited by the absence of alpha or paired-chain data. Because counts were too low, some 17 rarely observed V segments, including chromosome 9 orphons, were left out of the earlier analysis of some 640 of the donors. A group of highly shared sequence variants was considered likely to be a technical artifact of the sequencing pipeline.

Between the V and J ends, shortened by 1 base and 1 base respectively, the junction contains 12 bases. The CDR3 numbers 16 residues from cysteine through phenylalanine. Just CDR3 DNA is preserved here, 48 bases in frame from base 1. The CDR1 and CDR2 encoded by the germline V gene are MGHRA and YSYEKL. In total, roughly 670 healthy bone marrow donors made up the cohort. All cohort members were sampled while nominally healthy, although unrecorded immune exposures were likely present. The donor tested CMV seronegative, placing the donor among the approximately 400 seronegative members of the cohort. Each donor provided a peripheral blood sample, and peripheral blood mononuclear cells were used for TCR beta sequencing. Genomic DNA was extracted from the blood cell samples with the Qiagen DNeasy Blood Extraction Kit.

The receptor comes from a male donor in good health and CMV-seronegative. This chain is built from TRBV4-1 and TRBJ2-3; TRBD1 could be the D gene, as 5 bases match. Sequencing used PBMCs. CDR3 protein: CASSQVGRDRTDTQYF. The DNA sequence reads TGCGCCAGCAGCCAAGTTGGCAGGGATCGCACAGATACGCAGTATTTT.